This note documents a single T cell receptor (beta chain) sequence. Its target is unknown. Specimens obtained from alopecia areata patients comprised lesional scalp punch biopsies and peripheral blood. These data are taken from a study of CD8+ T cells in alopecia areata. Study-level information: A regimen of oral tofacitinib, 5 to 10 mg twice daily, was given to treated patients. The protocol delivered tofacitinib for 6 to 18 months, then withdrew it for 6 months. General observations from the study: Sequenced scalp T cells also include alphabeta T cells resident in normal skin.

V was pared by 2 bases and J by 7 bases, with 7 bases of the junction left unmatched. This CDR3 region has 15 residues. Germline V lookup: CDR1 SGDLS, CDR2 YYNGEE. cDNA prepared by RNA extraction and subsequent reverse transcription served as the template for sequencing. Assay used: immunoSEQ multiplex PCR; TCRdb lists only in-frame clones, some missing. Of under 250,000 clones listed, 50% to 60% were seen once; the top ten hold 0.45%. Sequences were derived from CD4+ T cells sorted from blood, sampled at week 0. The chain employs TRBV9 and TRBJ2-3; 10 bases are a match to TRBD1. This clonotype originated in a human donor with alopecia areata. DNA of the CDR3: TGTGCCAGCAGCGTCGGGACAGGGGCGCATTATACGCAGTATTTT. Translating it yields CASSVGTGAHYTQYF.